These 26 T cell receptor beta chains originate from one sample sequenced in a study of cytomegalovirus exposure and HLA in healthy donors. Some clones are missing from TCRdb's copy, which holds only in-frame ones; the method was immunoSEQ multiplex PCR. The profile shows approximately 230,000 clones, about 90% of them singletons. The sequencing input was PBMCs. All receptors derive from a man younger than 35 in good health and CMV-seropositive.

J is TRBJ2-2 and V is TRBV21-1; TRBD1 is taken as the D call from the table, unchecked against the DNA. TRBV21-1 corresponds to a pseudogene. The CDR3 has 15 amino acids. The CDR3 bases are TGTGCCAGCAGCAAAGGGGACACCGACACCGGGGAGCTGTTTTTT. Translated, it gives CASSKGDTDTGELFF.

The chain employs TRBV7-2 and TRBJ2-1; 11 nucleotides align to TRBD2. This CDR3 contains 16 residues. The V segment lost 6 bases and the J segment 3 bases; nucleotides outside the gene matches: 7. Germline V gene data show CDR1 as SGHTA and CDR2 as FQGNSA. The CDR3 bases are TGTGCCAGCAGTTTACTAGGGACTAGCGGCTACAATGAGCAGTTCTTC. Translating it yields CASSLLGTSGYNEQFF.

This chain connects TRBV11-2 to TRBJ2-3, with D perhaps matching TRBD1 (5 bases). CDR1 and CDR2 (germline): SGHAT, FQNNGV. V dropped 4 bases and J dropped 4 bases, with 9 bases sitting between them. This CDR3 region has 13 residues. In nucleotides, the CDR3 is TGTGCCAGCAGCTCATGGGGCGCAGATACGCAGTATTTT. As protein: CASSSWGADTQYF.

The rearrangement links TRBV4-3 to TRBJ1-4; the D gene is possibly TRBD1 (5 bases). The V gene lost 1 base and the J gene lost 7 bases, with 13 bases spanning the gap. This CDR3 has 15 amino acids. Germline V CDR1 and CDR2: LGHNA, YSLEER. CDR3: CASSQVRGFAEKLFF. DNA of the CDR3: TGCGCCAGCAGCCAAGTGAGGGGTTTCGCTGAAAAACTGTTTTTT.

This clone was seen more than once but under ten times. This chain links TRBV28 with TRBJ2-7; 10 positions match TRBD1. The CDR3 consists of 16 residues. Germline CDR1 MDHEN, CDR2 SYDVKM. Losses at the gene ends were 2 bases for V and 5 bases for J; bases not matched to a gene: 9. In DNA form, the CDR3 reads TGTGCCAGCAGTTTAGGGGAGACAGGGGGCAAGGACGAGCAGTACTTC. Translated: CASSLGETGGKDEQYF.

Note on this clone: Additional DNA sequences in this sample encode the identical CDR3. The chain joins TRBV28 to TRBJ1-2, with a tentative D call TRBD1 (5 bases). Germline values: CDR1 MDHEN, CDR2 SYDVKM. Trimming took off 3 bases at V and 4 bases at J, with 9 bases between the two ends. This CDR3 is built from 13 residues. CDR3 sequence (DNA): TGTGCCAGCAGTTTGGGAACAGGCTATGGCTACACCTTC. Its translation is CASSLGTGYGYTF.

The chain joins TRBV5-6 to TRBJ1-1, with unresolved D. Looked up from germline, CDR1 is SGHDT and CDR2 is YYEEEE. This CDR3 is 11 amino acids long. The V end was cut by 0 bases, the J end by 4 bases, with 1 base between. The chain's CDR3 is CASSLVTEAFF. The CDR3 region has the DNA TGTGCCAGCAGCTTGGTCACTGAAGCTTTCTTT.

V is TRBV5-1 and J is TRBJ2-7, with D perhaps TRBD2 (5 bases). This CDR3 comprises 16 residues. The ends were cut back, 7 bases at V and 4 bases at J, with 24 bases in the middle. Germline V lookup: CDR1 SGHRS, CDR2 YFSETQ. This chain's CDR3 is CASALEAGVTRYEQYF. The CDR3 DNA follows: TGCGCCAGCGCCCTGGAGGCTGGAGTGACGCGATACGAGCAGTACTTC.

The chain couples TRBV7-3 to TRBJ2-1, with D possibly TRBD1 on 6 matching bases. Trimming cost V 4 bases and J 12 bases, with 10 bases left between them. The CDR3 sequence is 11 residues long. Looked up from germline, CDR1 is SGHTA and CDR2 is FQGTGA. The CDR3 region has the DNA TGTGCCAGCAGCTCCGGGACAACGCAGTTCTTC. It codes for CASSSGTTQFF. Full variable domain (remainder filled in from reference TRBV7-3 and TRBJ2-1): GAGVSQTPSNKVTEKGKYVELRCDPISGHTALYWYRQSLGQGPEFLIYFQGTGAADDSGLPNDRFFAVRPEGSVSTLKIQRTERGDSAVYLCASSSGTTQFFGPGTRLTVL.

The chain has TRBV5-1 and TRBJ2-1, with D hard to call. Germline CDR1 SGHRS, CDR2 YFSETQ. This CDR3 contains 14 residues. The V end lost 0 bases, the J end lost 2 bases, and 6 bases lay between the germline ends. The CDR3 spells CASSLGQTYNEQFF. CDR3 sequence (DNA): TGCGCCAGCAGCTTGGGCCAAACCTACAATGAGCAGTTCTTC.

This sequence joins TRBV5-1 and TRBJ2-3; 8 bases fit TRBD2. The V gene end was trimmed by 3 bases and the J gene end by 0 bases; junction bases not matched to a gene: 6. The germline V gene encodes CDR1 SGHRS and CDR2 YFSETQ. The CDR3 loop spans 16 amino acids. The CDR3 DNA is TGCGCCAGCAGCTCGGGGGCTAGCGGGAGCACAGATACGCAGTATTTT. Its protein is CASSSGASGSTDTQYF.

The chain is built from TRBV28 and TRBJ1-2; perhaps TRBD1 as D (6 bases). CDR3 length: 15 amino acids. Per germline, CDR1 MDHEN and CDR2 SYDVKM. V lost 3 bases to trimming and J lost 7 bases, with 18 bases between them. In DNA, the CDR3 is TGTGCCAGCAGTTTTTCGACAGCGCGCAGGGGTGGCTACACCTTC. This translates into CASSFSTARRGGYTF.

The chain links TRBV6-4 to TRBJ2-1; 8 bases align to TRBD2. The CDR3 has 14 amino acids. The germline V gene encodes CDR1 MRHNA and CDR2 SNTAGT. The V and J ends lost 3 bases and 13 bases, in that order; junction bases with no gene match: 11. The CDR3 sequence: CASSETTGSGGQFF. DNA for the CDR3: TGTGCCAGCAGTGAAACGACAGGAAGCGGGGGACAGTTCTTC.

V usage is TRBV12-5 and J usage is TRBJ1-5; possible D gene TRBD1, 5 bases. V lost 4 bases and J 6 bases, leaving 16 bases between the germline ends. The CDR3 loop spans 15 amino acids. Germline V gene sequence: CDR1 LGHNT, CDR2 FRNRAP. The CDR3 DNA sequence: TGTGCTAGTGGTTCGTTAGAGGGACTGGTTCAGCCCCAGCATTTT. Translation gives CASGSLEGLVQPQHF.

The chain is built from TRBV18 and TRBJ2-7; D not certain. V was trimmed by 6 bases and J by 4 bases, leaving 16 bases between them. Per the germline V gene, CDR1 is KGHSH and CDR2 is LQKENI. This CDR3 is 14 amino acids long. DNA for the CDR3: TGTGCCAGCTCCCCCGACCCGATCGGGTACGAGCAGTACTTC. This codes for CASSPDPIGYEQYF.

The chain has TRBV9 and TRBJ1-2; D unclear. The CDR3 is made up of 17 amino acids. Trimming pared 4 bases from V and 1 base from J, leaving 20 bases between. The germline CDR1 and CDR2 sequences are SGDLS and YYNGEE. The CDR3 coding sequence is TGTGCCAGCAGCCCACACCCTGGGGAAGGGCTTAACTATGGCTACACCTTC. It encodes CASSPHPGEGLNYGYTF.

V gene TRBV2 combines with J gene TRBJ2-7; 7 positions agree with TRBD2. Germline CDR1 and CDR2: SNHLY and FYNNEI. The V segment lost 6 bases and the J segment 3 bases; nucleotides outside the gene matches: 11. The CDR3 loop spans 15 amino acids. The DNA of the CDR3 is TGTGCCAGCAGCCCCTTAGCGGGCGGCCACTACGAGCAGTACTTC. This encodes CASSPLAGGHYEQYF.

The rearrangement uses TRBV2 and TRBJ1-1, with D perhaps matching TRBD1 (5 bases). This CDR3 spans 13 amino acids. Trimming took 7 bases from V and 2 from J, leaving 11 bases between them. CDR1 is SNHLY, CDR2 FYNNEI, per germline. The CDR3 sequence is CASMKDINTEAFF. The CDR3 DNA follows: TGTGCCAGCATGAAGGACATAAACACTGAAGCTTTCTTT.

The gene calls are TRBV28 and TRBJ1-2; D unresolved. V lost 3 bases, J lost 5 bases, and 4 bases lay in between. The V gene's germline CDR1 is MDHEN and CDR2 SYDVKM. The CDR3 runs to 11 residues. The CDR3 spells CASSFQYGYTF. The CDR3, as DNA: TGTGCCAGCAGTTTCCAGTATGGCTACACCTTC.

The J gene is TRBJ2-3, the V gene TRBV2; unclear D gene. Germline V gives CDR1 SNHLY, CDR2 FYNNEI. The CDR3 has 11 amino acids. Trimming stripped 4 bases from V and 2 bases from J, with 1 base between. CDR3 nucleotides: TGTGCCAGCAGTGCCACAGATACGCAGTATTTT. Translated, it gives CASSATDTQYF. Complete variable domain (other parts from reference TRBV2 and TRBJ2-3): EPEVTQTPSHQVTQMGQEVILRCVPISNHLYFYWYRQILGQKVEFLVSFYNNEISEKSEIFDDQFSVERPDGSNFTLKIRSTKLEDSAMYFCASSATDTQYFGPGTRLTVL.

This clone has a handful of counts. The V call is TRBV5-1, the J call TRBJ1-2, with unresolved D. Germline CDR1 and CDR2: SGHRS and YFSETQ. The V end lost 1 base, the J end lost 2 bases, and 6 bases lay between the germline ends. The CDR3 length is 13 residues. The DNA for the CDR3 is TGCGCCAGCAGCTTGCAGGAGAACTATGGCTACACCTTC. Its protein is CASSLQENYGYTF.

This chain uses TRBV5-6 with TRBJ1-4; 7 bases are a match to TRBD1. With 3 bases clipped from V and 4 bases from J, the junction kept 6 bases outside the gene matches. This CDR3 spans 15 amino acids. CDR1 is SGHDT and CDR2 is YYEEEE in the germline V gene. The CDR3 reads CASSSAGGYNEKLFF. The CDR3 nucleotides are TGTGCCAGCAGCTCCGCAGGGGGTTATAATGAAAAACTGTTTTTT.

J is TRBJ1-1 and V is TRBV30; TRBD1 might be the D (5 bases). The CDR3 has 16 amino acids. V was clipped by 8 bases and J by 5 bases, with 27 bases between them. Germline V gene sequence: CDR1 GTSNPN, CDR2 SVGIG (reference sequence). The CDR3 nucleotides read TGTGCCCGGGGGGTCGTTGGCCTAAACTCCGGGACTGAAGCTTTCTTT. Protein product: CARGVVGLNSGTEAFF.

The chain recombines TRBV9 with TRBJ2-3; D is ambiguous. The CDR3 spans 14 residues. CDR1 is SGDLS and CDR2 is YYNGEE in the germline V gene. Trimming pared 0 bases from V and 4 bases from J, leaving 9 bases between. CDR3 loop: CASSVALGSDTQYF. The CDR3 DNA sequence: TGTGCCAGCAGCGTAGCTCTGGGCTCAGATACGCAGTATTTT. The full variable domain, its missing parts supplied by reference TRBV9 and TRBJ2-3, is DSGVTQTPKHLITATGQRVTLRCSPRSGDLSVYWYQQSLDQGLQFLIQYYNGEERAKGNILERFSAQQFPDLHSELNLSSLELGDSALYFCASSVALGSDTQYFGPGTRLTVL.

The J gene is TRBJ2-5, the V gene TRBV7-9, with 7 bases identical to TRBD2. The CDR3 runs to 16 residues. Germline CDR1 and CDR2: SEHNR and FQNEAQ (reference sequence). Trimming removed 3 bases from V and 2 bases from J; junction bases left unmatched: 9. The CDR3 loop is CASSLSWSGDQETQYF. The DNA for the CDR3 is TGTGCCAGCAGCTTGTCGTGGAGCGGGGATCAAGAGACCCAGTACTTC. The complete variable domain, with remaining parts taken from reference TRBV7-9 and TRBJ2-5, reads DTGVSQNPRHKITKRGQNVTFRCDPISEHNRLYWYRQTLGQGPEFLTYFQNEAQLEKSRLLSDRFSAERPKGSFSTLEIQRTEQGDSAMYLCASSLSWSGDQETQYFGPGTRLLVL.

The genes are TRBV19 and TRBJ2-7; D not resolved. The CDR3 is 13 amino acids. The germline V and J ends were trimmed by 0 bases and 5 bases, with 8 bases remaining between them. Germline CDR1 LNHDA, CDR2 SQIVND (reference sequence). The chain's CDR3 is CASSIDSGHEQYF. The CDR3 DNA follows: TGTGCCAGTAGTATAGATTCCGGCCACGAGCAGTACTTC.